These T cell receptor beta chains were read from a single sample in a study of immune cell composition in non-small cell lung cancer. The assay was immunoSEQ multiplex PCR, and TCRdb's table has in-frame clones only and misses some. The table has more than 11,000 clones, over 70% seen once; the top ten hold around 10%. Material for sequencing was lung tumor tissue. All receptors derive from a human donor with non-small cell lung cancer. CDR3s leave out the opening cysteine and the closing phenylalanine or tryptophan. A D gene is named only where the DNA matches it firmly.

TRBV28	-	TRBJ1-3	ASSPDPSSYTIY
TRBV5-1	-	TRBJ1-2	ASSFRQGESYT
TRBV10-1	-	TRBJ2-1	ASSLGGNGEQF
TRBV4-2	TRBD2	TRBJ2-5	ASSQQALAGGETQY
TRBV4-1	TRBD2	TRBJ2-1	ASSRTTSGSPFDEQF
TRBV7-2	-	TRBJ1-1	ASSLEYLETYYTEAF
TRBV6-5	TRBD1	TRBJ2-1	ASSPGTVNNEQF
TRBV4-3	TRBD2	TRBJ2-1	ASSQQLAGGYNEQF
TRBV7-2	TRBD2	TRBJ2-1	ASSLESGTTNEQF
TRBV9	TRBD2	TRBJ2-7	ASSVGTSGSYEQY
TRBV6-1	-	TRBJ2-5	ASSDTGSETQY
TRBV19	-	TRBJ2-1	ASSIRRDEQF
TRBV7-7	-	TRBJ2-2	ASSLQKNTGELF
TRBV4-2	-	TRBJ1-5	ASSQEGELGNQPQH
TRBV5-4	TRBD2	TRBJ2-4	ASSSLAEKNIQY
TRBV19	-	TRBJ1-6	ASSPQVLGNSPLH
TRBV27	-	TRBJ2-7	ASSGGSRREQY
TRBV30	-	TRBJ1-5	AWSVRVDQPQH
TRBV19	TRBD2	TRBJ2-2	ASSILAGVNTGELF
TRBV19	-	TRBJ2-3	ASSPQRRVADTQY
TRBV11-1	-	TRBJ2-2	ASSLEDSLNTGELF